The 14 T cell receptor beta chains below were found in one sample sequenced in a study of identical twins (dated by TCRdb to the mid-2010s). The library was built by means of 5' RACE. Sequenced using an Illumina HiSeq 2000. TCRdb's own reprocessing of the public reads used fastp at Q25 and MiXCR and kept productive beta chains. For every CDR3 protein sequence, its rows merge into one entry that carries the most common genes and DNA. The sample table lists around 570,000 distinct CDR3 sequences, nearly 10% of them with a count of one. The biggest ten clones account for under 3.5% of the sample. These data are also associated with another study on yellow fever vaccine responses in identical twins.

Source material: PBMCs. All receptors come from a young woman in good health.

This clonotype was found many times. The genes are TRBV3-1 and TRBJ1-5; D ambiguous. CDR1 and CDR2 (germline): LGHDT, YNNKEL (reference sequence). Trimming took off 5 bases at V and 1 base at J, with 9 bases between the two ends. This CDR3 has 14 residues. CDR3 sequence: CASSFGRSNQPQHF. The CDR3 DNA reads as TGTGCCAGCAGCTTCGGACGGAGCAATCAGCCCCAGCATTTT.

This clonotype occurred a few times. The chain uses TRBV3-1 and TRBJ2-5, with 10 bases aligning to TRBD1. The V and J ends lost 3 bases and 5 bases, in that order; junction bases with no gene match: 18. Germline CDR1 LGHDT, CDR2 YNNKEL (reference sequence). The CDR3 sequence is 19 residues long. CDR3: CASSQSKMVTGTGDETQYF. The CDR3 DNA reads TGTGCCAGCAGCCAGTCAAAAATGGTGACCGGGACAGGGGACGAGACCCAGTACTTC.

This clonotype was found a few times. V and J are TRBV6-5 and TRBJ2-1, with 11 bases that match TRBD2. Germline V gene data show CDR1 as MNHEY and CDR2 as SVGAGI. The CDR3 consists of 16 residues. Trimming cost V 2 bases and J 7 bases; bases outside gene matches: 7. The CDR3 loop is CASSYLLAGVLNEQFF. The CDR3 DNA is TGTGCCAGCAGTTACCTACTAGCGGGAGTACTGAATGAGCAGTTCTTC.

This clonotype was observed a few times. V gene TRBV20-1 combines with J gene TRBJ2-7; 10 bases fit TRBD1. This CDR3 comprises 14 residues. Germline CDR1 and CDR2: DFQATT and SNEGSKA (reference sequence). Trimming at V came to 7 bases and at J to 2 bases, leaving 8 bases not matched to a gene. CDR3 residues: CSGRTGQGTYEQYF. DNA for the CDR3: TGCAGTGGACGGACGGGACAGGGGACCTACGAGCAGTACTTC.

V is TRBV7-6 and J is TRBJ2-1; no reliable D call. V was shortened by 2 bases and J by 4 bases, with 9 bases between the two germline ends. This CDR3 has 14 amino acids. Looked up from germline, CDR1 is SGHVS and CDR2 is FNYEAQ. The CDR3 loop is CASSLNFRYNEQFF. CDR3 sequence (DNA): TGTGCCAGCAGCTTAAATTTTAGGTACAATGAGCAGTTCTTC.

V gene TRBV30 combines with J gene TRBJ2-1; D uncertain. The germline V and J ends were trimmed by 3 bases and 0 bases, with 9 bases remaining between them. CDR3 length: 14 amino acids. Germline lookup yields CDR1 GTSNPN and CDR2 SVGIG (reference sequence). DNA of the CDR3: TGTGCCTGGAGAGGAGATTCCTCCTACAATGAGCAGTTCTTC. This encodes CAWRGDSSYNEQFF.

This chain links TRBV19 with TRBJ2-6; TRBD1 matches at 8 bases. This CDR3 has 17 residues. J gave up 0 bases and V 6 bases, and 7 bases lay outside the gene matches. The germline V gene has CDR1 LNHDA and CDR2 SQIVND (reference sequence). CDR3 residues: CASRRDRLDSGANVLTF. DNA of the CDR3: TGTGCCAGTAGGAGGGACAGGCTTGACTCTGGGGCCAACGTCCTGACTTTC.

This clonotype was seen many times. The V gene is TRBV20-1, the J gene TRBJ2-1, with D perhaps being TRBD1 or TRBD2 (5 bases each). The CDR3 loop spans 15 amino acids. With 0 bases removed from V and 7 bases from J, the gap between germline ends came to 16 bases. In germline, CDR1 is DFQATT, CDR2 SNEGSKA (reference sequence). The CDR3 loop reads CSAREGTVATNEQFF. The DNA of the CDR3 is TGCAGTGCTAGAGAGGGGACGGTGGCAACAAATGAGCAGTTCTTC.

This clonotype occurred once. The chain combines TRBV6-5 with TRBJ2-7; D is possibly TRBD2 (6 bases). The CDR3 length is 12 residues. Trimming left V 8 bases short and J 6 bases short, with 14 bases between. In germline, CDR1 is MNHEY, CDR2 SVGAGI. The CDR3 loop is CASGSSAPEQYF. The CDR3 nucleotides are TGTGCCAGCGGGTCTAGCGCGCCCGAGCAGTACTTC.

The J gene is TRBJ2-1, the V gene TRBV5-1; 10 positions match TRBD2. With V trimmed by 3 bases and J by 2 bases, 11 bases remained unmatched. Germline values: CDR1 SGHRS, CDR2 YFSETQ. This CDR3 region has 18 residues. The CDR3 DNA sequence: TGCGCCAGCAGCTCGGTACCGGGACTAGCGACTCCCTACAATGAGCAGTTCTTC. Amino acids: CASSSVPGLATPYNEQFF.

This clonotype has a handful of counts. The V and J genes are TRBV5-1 and TRBJ1-6, with D hard to call. From germline, CDR1 is SGHRS and CDR2 YFSETQ. The CDR3 has 15 amino acids. Trimming took 0 bases from V and 7 from J, leaving 11 bases between them. CDR3 nucleotides: TGCGCCAGCAGCTTGGGGCCGGAACCCAATTCACCCCTCCACTTT. This gives the protein CASSLGPEPNSPLHF.

There are a few counts of this clonotype. The chain recombines TRBV29-1 with TRBJ2-1; no clear D gene. V dropped 6 bases and J dropped 6 bases, with 18 bases sitting between them. The CDR3 loop spans 14 amino acids. Germline CDR1 is SQVTM and CDR2 is ANQGSEA. CDR3 sequence (DNA): TGCAGCGTGATCCCTCGGACGGCTTTCAATGAGCAGTTCTTC. Its protein is CSVIPRTAFNEQFF.

The chain is built from TRBV28 and TRBJ2-7, with D tentatively TRBD1 (5 bases). Trimming cost V 6 bases and J 3 bases, with 15 bases left between them. The CDR3 has 14 amino acids. Germline V CDR1 and CDR2: MDHEN, SYDVKM. The CDR3 here is CASSNGNQGYEQYF. CDR3 coding DNA: TGTGCCAGCAGCAATGGGAATCAGGGCTACGAGCAGTACTTC.

The V gene is TRBV6-2 or TRBV6-3, the J gene TRBJ2-2; the match to TRBD1 covers 8 bases. V was clipped by 5 bases and J by 3 bases; unmatched bases: 8. The CDR3 is 16 residues long. The V gene's germline CDR1 is MNHEY and CDR2 SVGEGT. CDR3 sequence: CASSPQGAGYTGELFF. In DNA, the CDR3 is TGTGCCAGCAGTCCCCAGGGGGCTGGGTACACCGGGGAGCTGTTTTTT.